The 16 T cell receptor beta chains below all came from one sample that was sequenced in a study of blood T cell repertoires in COVID-19. Generated by immunoSEQ multiplex PCR, the TCRdb table keeps only in-frame clones and is missing some. The sample has a few hundred thousand clones, approximately 85% seen once. The sequenced sample consisted of PBMCs or T cells enriched from blood (not recorded which). The source of these receptors is a man aged 25-45 years who had recovered from COVID-19.

CDR3 sequence reads: CASSSGQGWEKLFF. CDR3 DNA sequence: TGCGCCAGCAGCTCAGGACAGGGTTGGGAAAAACTGTTTTTT. The V gene is TRBV5-1, the J gene TRBJ1-4; TRBD1 agrees at 8 bases. This CDR3 is built from 14 residues. The trim removed 3 bases at V and 8 bases at J, leaving 6 bases unmatched. Germline CDR1 and CDR2: SGHRS and YFSETQ.

This chain connects TRBV4-1 to TRBJ1-2; 8 bases are a match to TRBD1. Germline-derived CDR1 and CDR2 are MGHRA and YSYEKL. CDR3 length: 15 amino acids. V lost 6 bases, J lost 2 bases, and 8 bases stayed unmatched. CDR3 DNA sequence: TGCGCCAGCAGTCACAACAGGGGGATCAACTATGGCTACACCTTC. It is translated as CASSHNRGINYGYTF.

V usage is TRBV30 and J usage is TRBJ1-6; 7 bases line up with TRBD1. CDR1 GTSNPN and CDR2 SVGIG come from the germline V gene (reference sequence). V was pared by 2 bases and J by 0 bases, with 10 bases of the junction left unmatched. This CDR3 contains 18 residues. DNA of the CDR3: TGTGCCTGGAGTCGGGGGACAGCGGGTAACTCCTATAATTCACCCCTCCACTTT. Protein product: CAWSRGTAGNSYNSPLHF.

The rearrangement links TRBV6-5 to TRBJ1-2, with TRBD1 identical over 7 bases. With V trimmed by 10 bases and J by 6 bases, 8 bases remained unmatched. The CDR3 runs 12 residues. Germline V lookup: CDR1 MNHEY, CDR2 SVGAGI. CDR3 nucleotide sequence: TGTGCCACCCGACAGGGCAAGCATGGCTACACCTTC. Its protein is CATRQGKHGYTF.

J is TRBJ2-7 and V is TRBV6-5, with D possibly matching TRBD1 (6 bases). The V gene's germline CDR1 is MNHEY and CDR2 SVGAGI. Trimming shortened V by 4 bases and J by 3 bases, and 13 bases separated the two germline ends. The CDR3 is 14 residues long. The CDR3 region has the DNA TGTGCCAGCAGTTTGGACAGTAATAGCTACGAGCAGTACTTC. This codes for CASSLDSNSYEQYF.

This clone was observed once. V is TRBV21-1 and J is TRBJ2-7; the table assigns TRBD2, which was not confirmed against the DNA. TRBV21-1 has pseudogene status. This CDR3 spans 19 amino acids. The DNA for the CDR3 is TGTGCCAGCAGCCTCCTTGTGACTAGCGGGGGGCCTACCCTCTACGAGCAGTACTTC. Its translation is CASSLLVTSGGPTLYEQYF.

The chain has TRBV4-3 and TRBJ2-1, with 10 bases that match TRBD2. Unmatched junction bases numbered 2, after V lost 1 base and J lost 2 bases. The CDR3 sequence is 16 residues long. CDR1 is LGHNA and CDR2 is YSLEER in the germline V gene. Here the CDR3 reads CASSQVAGGPYNEQFF. Here the CDR3 DNA reads TGCGCCAGCAGCCAAGTAGCGGGGGGCCCCTACAATGAGCAGTTCTTC.

V is TRBV3-1 (or the pseudogene TRBV3-2) and J is TRBJ2-7, with a possible D match to TRBD2 (5 bases). Trimming cost V 4 bases and J 0 bases, with 16 bases left between them. From germline, CDR1 is LGHDT and CDR2 YNNKEL (reference sequence). The CDR3 extends over 16 amino acids. This CDR3 is CASSPRAGRLSYEQYF. The CDR3 bases are TGTGCCAGCAGCCCCCGTGCGGGCAGACTCTCCTACGAGCAGTACTTC.

V is TRBV5-1 and J is TRBJ2-1; 12 positions agree with TRBD1. CDR3 length equals 17 residues. Looked up from germline, CDR1 is SGHRS and CDR2 is YFSETQ. Germline trimming cut 5 bases from V and 5 bases from J; bases unmatched to any gene: 11. CDR3: CASSNATGTGGNNEQFF. The CDR3 nucleotides read TGCGCCAGCAGTAACGCGACCGGGACAGGGGGCAACAATGAGCAGTTCTTC.

This clone was detected once. CDR3 sequence reads: CASSLDRDGYTF. As DNA, the CDR3 is TGTGCCAGCAGCCTCGACAGGGATGGCTACACCTTC. The chain combines TRBV7-8 with TRBJ1-2, with 7 positions matching TRBD1. Germline CDR1 is SGHVS and CDR2 is FQNEAQ. J lost 6 bases, V lost 5 bases, and 3 bases had no gene match. The CDR3 totals 12 residues.

V is TRBV5-5 and J is TRBJ1-4, with no clear D. Germline CDR1 is SGHKS and CDR2 is YYEKEE (reference sequence). Deletions cut 4 bases from V and 5 bases from J, with 9 bases between. This CDR3 spans 13 amino acids. The CDR3 DNA is TGTGCCAGCAGCCTGTTGAGGAATGAAAAACTGTTTTTT. This sequence encodes CASSLLRNEKLFF.

The chain uses TRBV13 and TRBJ2-1; 12 bases fit TRBD2. Germline trimming cut 4 bases from V and 8 bases from J; bases unmatched to any gene: 15. Germline V CDR1 and CDR2: PRHDT, FYEKMQ (reference sequence). This CDR3 is built from 18 residues. The chain's CDR3 is CASSSETPLAGGLYEQFF. The CDR3 nucleotides read TGTGCCAGCAGCTCCGAAACCCCCCTAGCGGGGGGGCTTTATGAGCAGTTCTTC. The full variable domain, with the rest looked up from reference TRBV13 and TRBJ2-1, is AAGVIQSPRHLIKEKRETATLKCYPIPRHDTVYWYQQGPGQDPQFLISFYEKMQSDKGSIPDRFSAQQFSDYHSELNMSSLELGDSALYFCASSSETPLAGGLYEQFFGPGTRLTVL.

The V call is TRBV18, the J call TRBJ2-6, with 12 bases that match TRBD1. The CDR3 is 17 amino acids. The germline CDR1 and CDR2 sequences are KGHSH and LQKENI. The ends lost 4 bases at V and 3 bases at J; junction bases unmatched: 4. CDR3 sequence reads: CASSLGQGADGANVLTF. The DNA for the CDR3 is TGTGCCAGCTCACTGGGACAGGGGGCTGATGGGGCCAACGTCCTGACTTTC.

The chain is built from TRBV10-3 and TRBJ1-3, with TRBD1 identical over 10 bases. Germline CDR1 and CDR2: ENHRY and SYGVKD. V dropped 8 bases and J dropped 8; count of bases not matched to a gene: 9. This CDR3 is 14 amino acids long. CDR3 in DNA: TGTGCCATCTCAAGGGACAGGGGTTCACACACCATATATTTT. Its protein product is CAISRDRGSHTIYF.

This clone was recorded once. V usage is TRBV19 and J usage is TRBJ1-2, with a weak D call TRBD1 (6 bases). The CDR3 is made up of 15 amino acids. V dropped 5 bases and J dropped 4 bases, with 17 bases sitting between them. The germline V gene has CDR1 LNHDA and CDR2 SQIVND (reference sequence). In nucleotides, the CDR3 is TGTGCCAGTAGTGCCCCGGCAGGGGCGGGCTATGGCTACACCTTC. As protein: CASSAPAGAGYGYTF.

CDR3 in DNA: TGCGCCAGCCGAGGACAGGGATACACTGAAGCTTTCTTT. This codes for CASRGQGYTEAFF. This chain connects TRBV5-1 to TRBJ1-1, with 8 bases matching TRBD1. The CDR3 has 13 amino acids. V shed 7 bases, J shed 3 bases, and the junction held 5 bases outside the gene matches. In germline, CDR1 is SGHRS, CDR2 YFSETQ.